The present T cell receptor (beta chain) was sequenced within a study of CXCR3-negative and CXCR3-positive naive CD8 T cells. The TRB libraries of cDNA were built by UMI-labeled 5' RACE. TCRdb reprocessed the 5' RACE reads, with one entry per CDR3 protein and no DNA. The table lists fewer than 55,000 distinct CDR3 sequences, with over 1.2% in the top ten. Per the germline V gene, CDR1 is MNHNY and CDR2 is SVGAGI (reference sequence). This CDR3 is built from 15 residues. The sequenced sample was naive CXCR3- CD8+ T cells from blood. Noted subset: CD45RO-CCR7+CD27+CD95- naive CD8+ T cells lacking CXCR3 (TNR3-). The V call is TRBV6-6, the J call TRBJ2-1; TCRdb proposes TRBD1, but this gene call is untestable without DNA. The sequence derives from a human donor in good health. Some clones in this sample may be carry-over from other donors' samples. The CDR3 region is CASTFRAISYNEQFF.